The clone carrying this T cell receptor beta chain was observed many times. Its antigen remains unidentified. The read gets to within 3 residues of the CDR3 end, and the germline J gene fills in the rest. The entry originates in a study of T cell clonality in common variable immunodeficiency. Study results and limitations: Fewer deletions and N-nucleotide insertions were reportedly seen in common variable immunodeficiency TCR beta sequences. T cell subpopulation sequencing would be needed to explain CVID clonality.

Diagnosis required reduced IgG, IgA and/or IgM with specific antibody deficiency. The protocol was immunoSEQ multiplex PCR, while the TCRdb copy is restricted to in-frame clones and leaves out a portion. The sample holds 15,000 to 20,000 clones, and no clone turns up only once. Trimming took 10 bases from V and 6 from J, leaving 15 bases between them. CDR3 length equals 13 residues. CDR1 is LNHDA and CDR2 is SQIVND in the germline V gene (reference sequence). The receptor's source is a human donor with common variable immunodeficiency. The rearrangement links TRBV19 to TRBJ2-2; TRBD1 is a possible D gene (5 bases). The sequencing sample was made of peripheral blood mononuclear cells. The CDR3 here is CATLDMLSGELFF. CDR3 DNA, as far as it was read: TGTGCCACCCTGGACATGTTGTCCGGGGAG.